These 14 T cell receptor beta chains were sequenced from one sample in a study of shared clonotypes between healthy human individuals. Profiling relied on immunoSEQ multiplex PCR, and the TCRdb table lists in-frame clones only, not all of them. Of 2 million to 3 million clones in the sample, around 90% were seen once. The sequencing input was naive CD4+ T cells sorted from blood. This sample's subset: CD45RA+ positively selected. The receptors shown here come from a young man in good health.

This chain connects TRBV9 to TRBJ2-2; TRBD1 matches at 8 bases. CDR1 SGDLS and CDR2 YYNGEE come from the germline V gene. The CDR3 length is 17 residues. Trimming removed 0 bases from V and 5 bases from J; junction bases left unmatched: 9. The CDR3 region is CASSVGPAGGATGELFF. CDR3 DNA sequence: TGTGCCAGCAGCGTAGGCCCCGCAGGGGGCGCGACCGGGGAGCTGTTTTTT.

This clone was detected only once. This chain connects TRBV28 to TRBJ2-5; 8 bases map to TRBD1. With 5 bases clipped from V and 5 bases from J, the junction kept 4 bases outside the gene matches. Germline assignment: CDR1 MDHEN and CDR2 SYDVKM. The CDR3 extends over 13 amino acids. The CDR3 bases are TGTGCCAGCAGTAAGGGGGACAGGGAGACCCAGTACTTC. Its protein product is CASSKGDRETQYF. The variable domain in full, with the rest retrieved from reference TRBV28 and TRBJ2-5, is DVKVTQSSRYLVKRTGEKVFLECVQDMDHENMFWYRQDPGLGLRLIYFSYDVKMKEKGDIPEGYSVSREKKERFSLILESASTNQTSMYLCASSKGDRETQYFGPGTRLLVL.

The chain carries TRBV5-1 and TRBJ2-7; D gene uncertain. CDR3 length: 14 residues. Germline V gene data show CDR1 as SGHRS and CDR2 as YFSETQ. The V end was cut by 7 bases, the J end by 2 bases, with 16 bases between. The CDR3 nucleotides read TGCGCCAGCTCCCTTACCGCGCTCCCCTACGAGCAGTACTTC. Amino acids: CASSLTALPYEQYF. The variable domain in full, with the rest retrieved from reference TRBV5-1 and TRBJ2-7, is KAGVTQTPRYLIKTRGQQVTLSCSPISGHRSVSWYQQTPGQGLQFLFEYFSETQRNKGNFPGRFSGRQFSNSRSEMNVSTLELGDSALYLCASSLTALPYEQYFGPGTRLTVT.

This sequence joins TRBV27 and TRBJ1-2, with D maybe TRBD1 (5 bases). V dropped 5 bases and J dropped 3 bases, with 10 bases sitting between them. There are 13 residues in the CDR3. The germline V gene encodes CDR1 MNHEY and CDR2 SMNVEV (reference sequence). This chain's CDR3 is CASSQGPDYGYTF. The CDR3 DNA is TGTGCCAGCAGTCAGGGTCCGGACTATGGCTACACCTTC.

This chain joins TRBV10-3 and TRBJ2-1; perhaps TRBD2 as D (6 bases). The CDR3 totals 15 residues. Germline CDR1 is ENHRY and CDR2 is SYGVKD. The V end lost 4 bases, the J end lost 3 bases, and 13 bases lay between the germline ends. The CDR3 DNA follows: TGTGCCATCAGTGGGGCAGGAGGGTTCTACAATGAGCAGTTCTTC. Protein sequence: CAISGAGGFYNEQFF.

This clone has just one count. The V gene is TRBV2, the J gene TRBJ1-5; D is undetermined. The CDR3 is 14 residues long. Trimming shortened V by 5 bases and J by 3 bases, and 11 bases separated the two germline ends. Germline V gene lookup returns CDR1 SNHLY and CDR2 FYNNEI. CDR3 residues: CASSQNGVNQPQHF. In nucleotides, the CDR3 is TGTGCCAGCAGTCAAAATGGGGTCAATCAGCCCCAGCATTTT.

V usage is TRBV5-4 and J usage is TRBJ2-7, with D unclear. Per the germline V gene, CDR1 is SGHNT and CDR2 is YYREEE (reference sequence). V was trimmed by 3 bases and J by 2 bases, leaving 9 bases between them. This CDR3 region has 13 residues. The CDR3 spells CASSSTETYEQYF. The CDR3 DNA reads as TGTGCCAGCAGCTCCACAGAGACCTACGAGCAGTACTTC.

This rearrangement joins TRBV6-1 to TRBJ1-2; unclear D gene. This CDR3 spans 15 amino acids. Germline V gene sequence: CDR1 MNHNS, CDR2 SASEGT. V was shortened by 0 bases and J by 4 bases, with 12 bases between the two germline ends. The CDR3 here is CASSEAKARSYGYTF. The CDR3 coding sequence is TGTGCCAGCAGTGAAGCGAAGGCCCGTAGCTATGGCTACACCTTC.

The rearrangement links TRBV9 to TRBJ1-1; possibly TRBD1 for D (6 bases). The CDR3 runs 15 residues. Germline V gene sequence: CDR1 SGDLS, CDR2 YYNGEE. The V and J ends lost 3 bases and 6 bases respectively, with 18 bases between them. CDR3 in DNA: TGTGCCAGCAGCGGACGGGGGGCGGCGTCAGCTGAAGCTTTCTTT. This sequence encodes CASSGRGAASAEAFF.

The rearrangement uses TRBV28 and TRBJ1-2, with D maybe TRBD1 (5 bases). The CDR3 runs 15 residues. Germline CDR1 and CDR2: MDHEN and SYDVKM. V was cut by 2 bases and J by 7 bases, with 17 bases left in between. The CDR3 region has the DNA TGTGCCAGCAGTTTACCGGCCGCGGGGGATGGTGGCTACACCTTC. This sequence encodes CASSLPAAGDGGYTF.

This clone was detected once. The sample has other DNA sequences that encode this CDR3 too. CDR3 DNA sequence: TGCGCCAGCAGCGAACAGGGTTACACTGAAGCTTTCTTT. Translating it yields CASSEQGYTEAFF. The chain links TRBV5-1 to TRBJ1-1; D is perhaps TRBD1 (6 bases). The CDR3 runs 13 residues. V lost 4 bases and J 3 bases, leaving 10 bases between the germline ends. CDR1 and CDR2 from the germline V gene are SGHRS and YFSETQ.

The rearrangement joins TRBV28 to TRBJ2-7, with TRBD1 matching over 10 bases. Trimming at V came to 3 bases and at J to 12 bases, leaving 8 bases not matched to a gene. The germline gives CDR1 MDHEN, CDR2 SYDVKM. This CDR3 has 13 amino acids. DNA of the CDR3: TGTGCCAGCAGTTTGCTCTCCGGGACAGGGGTGTACTTC. Translating it yields CASSLLSGTGVYF.

The CDR3 here is CASSTRQGAKNYEQYF. The CDR3 nucleotides read TGCGCCAGCAGCACCCGGCAGGGGGCGAAGAACTACGAGCAGTACTTC. V gene TRBV5-1 combines with J gene TRBJ2-7; the match to TRBD1 covers 8 bases. Germline trimming cut 4 bases from V and 3 bases from J; bases unmatched to any gene: 12. Germline V lookup: CDR1 SGHRS, CDR2 YFSETQ. The CDR3 consists of 16 residues.

This chain links TRBV18 with TRBJ2-1; 12 bases fit TRBD2. Germline CDR1 reads KGHSH; CDR2 reads LQKENI. The ends lost 4 bases at V and 6 bases at J; junction bases unmatched: 10. This CDR3 has 17 residues. The CDR3 nucleotides read TGTGCCAGCTCACTTTACCAGGGACTAGCGGGCCCCAATGAGCAGTTCTTC. This encodes CASSLYQGLAGPNEQFF.